This T cell receptor beta chain was profiled in a study of blood T cells in healthy people across ages. Using a J-beta primer mix together with a sample-barcoded 5' primer, a second PCR was run for roughly 7 to 12 cycles. TCRdb called the 5' RACE reads again in MiXCR, with one record for every CDR3 protein. This sample has 500,000 to 550,000 distinct CDR3 sequences; about 25% occur once, and the top ten carry approximately 8.7%. This sample also belongs to another study, concerning T cells of mothers and their children.

This TCR derives from a boy aged 5-17 years in good health. Sequences were obtained from blood.

The CDR3 bases are TGTGCCAGCAGCAAAATAGGCCGAAAACTGTTTTTT. Protein product: CASSKIGRKLFF. The chain links TRBV12-3 or TRBV12-4 to TRBJ1-4; D unclear. This CDR3 has 12 amino acids. V was pared by 6 bases and J by 10 bases, with 12 bases between.